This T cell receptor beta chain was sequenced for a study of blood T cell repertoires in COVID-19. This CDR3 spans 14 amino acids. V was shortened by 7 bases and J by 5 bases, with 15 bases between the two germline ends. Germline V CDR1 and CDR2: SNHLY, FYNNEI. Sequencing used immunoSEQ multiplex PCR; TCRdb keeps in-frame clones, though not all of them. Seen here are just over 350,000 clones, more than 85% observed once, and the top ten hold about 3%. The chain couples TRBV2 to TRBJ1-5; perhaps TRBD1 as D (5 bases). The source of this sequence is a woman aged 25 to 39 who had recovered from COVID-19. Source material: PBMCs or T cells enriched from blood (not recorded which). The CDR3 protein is CASNGYQGYQPQHF. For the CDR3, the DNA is TGTGCCAGCAACGGGTACCAGGGCTATCAGCCCCAGCATTTT.